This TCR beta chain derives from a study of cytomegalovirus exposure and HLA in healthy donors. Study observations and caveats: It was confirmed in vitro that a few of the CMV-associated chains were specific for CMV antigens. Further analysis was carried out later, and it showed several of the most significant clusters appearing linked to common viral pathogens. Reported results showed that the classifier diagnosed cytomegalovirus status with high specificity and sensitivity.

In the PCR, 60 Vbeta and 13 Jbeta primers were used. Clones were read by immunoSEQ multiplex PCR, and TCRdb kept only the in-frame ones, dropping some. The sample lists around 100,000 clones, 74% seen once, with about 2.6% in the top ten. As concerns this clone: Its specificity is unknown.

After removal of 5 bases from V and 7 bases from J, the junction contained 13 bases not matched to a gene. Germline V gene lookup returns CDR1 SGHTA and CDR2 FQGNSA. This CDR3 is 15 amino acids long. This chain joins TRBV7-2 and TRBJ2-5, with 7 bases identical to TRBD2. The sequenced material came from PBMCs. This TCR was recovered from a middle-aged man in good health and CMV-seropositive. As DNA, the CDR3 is TGTGCCAGCAGCCCGGAGGGACTACGATTGGGGACCCAGTACTTC. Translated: CASSPEGLRLGTQYF.